The next 15 T cell receptor beta chains were all read from a single sample in a study of T cells after yellow fever vaccination. A single record per CDR3 protein comes from TCRdb applying MiXCR to the 5' RACE reads. The sample lists 500,000 to 650,000 distinct CDR3 sequences; around 17% were seen once. Sequencing used PBMCs, obtained around 5 days after the first yellow fever vaccination. These TCRs come from a man between 18 and 35 years old who received the YFV17D yellow fever vaccine.

The chain combines TRBV7-9 with TRBJ2-5; D is tentatively TRBD1 or TRBD2 (5 bases each). Trimming left V 5 bases short and J 5 bases short, with 15 bases between. CDR1 and CDR2 from the germline V gene are SEHNR and FQNEAQ (reference sequence). CDR3 length: 14 residues. DNA of the CDR3: TGTGCCAGCAGCGACCCGGGGCGTACGGAGACCCAGTACTTC. It encodes CASSDPGRTETQYF.

V usage is TRBV20-1 and J usage is TRBJ1-6; D remains unclear. The germline CDR1 and CDR2 sequences are DFQATT and SNEGSKA (reference sequence). V lost 0 bases and J 7 bases, leaving 13 bases between the germline ends. The CDR3 is made up of 15 amino acids. The CDR3 here is CSARDSQGGNSPLHF. The CDR3 DNA follows: TGCAGTGCTAGAGATTCTCAAGGCGGGAATTCACCCCTCCACTTT.

This clonotype was picked up a small number of times. The CDR3 protein is CASSQEKGPVGELFF. In DNA form, the CDR3 reads TGTGCCAGCAGCCAAGAAAAGGGCCCTGTGGGGGAACTGTTTTTT. The chain carries TRBV4-2 and TRBJ1-4; TRBD1 might be the D (5 bases). V was clipped by 0 bases and J by 12 bases, with 17 bases between them. Germline lookup yields CDR1 LGHNA and CDR2 YNFKEQ. The CDR3 contains 15 residues.

This clonotype was observed a few times. This chain joins TRBV6-6 and TRBJ2-1; no firm D call. Trimming left V 7 bases short and J 4 bases short, with 11 bases between. The CDR3 is 13 amino acids. Germline CDR1 and CDR2: MNHNY and SVGAGI (reference sequence). This CDR3 is CASTHRGYNEQFF. The DNA for the CDR3 is TGTGCCAGCACCCACAGAGGATACAATGAGCAGTTCTTC.

This clonotype was detected only once. V and J are TRBV14 and TRBJ2-5; D perhaps matches TRBD2 (5 bases). V was clipped by 0 bases and J by 8 bases, with 19 bases between them. This CDR3 spans 16 amino acids. CDR1 SGHDN and CDR2 FVKESK come from the germline V gene. CDR3: CASSQEPVDSPSTQYF. For the CDR3, the DNA is TGTGCCAGCAGCCAAGAGCCAGTGGACTCCCCGAGCACCCAGTACTTC.

This chain joins TRBV12-3 or TRBV12-4 and TRBJ2-5; 10 bases align to TRBD1. The CDR3 is made up of 15 amino acids. The V and J ends lost 3 bases and 5 bases, in that order; junction bases with no gene match: 6. The CDR3 DNA reads as TGTGCCAGCAGTTTCCGACAGGGGGCTTCGGAGACCCAGTACTTC. Translating gives CASSFRQGASETQYF.

The rearrangement links TRBV12-3 or TRBV12-4 to TRBJ2-1; D possibly corresponds to TRBD1 (6 bases). The CDR3 has 13 residues. Between the trimmed V and J ends, which lost 3 bases and 9 bases, there was a span of 12 bases. The CDR3 nucleotides are TGTGCCAGCAGTTTCCCAGGGGTCGGTGAGCAGTTCTTC. It encodes CASSFPGVGEQFF.

This clonotype was seen more than once but under ten times. The rearrangement links TRBV7-9 to TRBJ2-5; D not resolved. The CDR3 is made up of 15 amino acids. Trimming left V 0 bases short and J 2 bases short, with 10 bases between. Germline lookup yields CDR1 SEHNR and CDR2 FQNEAQ (reference sequence). CDR3 amino acids: CASSLAMAGQETQYF. The CDR3 DNA sequence: TGTGCCAGCAGCTTAGCAATGGCAGGACAAGAGACCCAGTACTTC.

This clonotype was recorded many times. The genes are TRBV10-3 and TRBJ1-2, with D maybe TRBD1 (6 bases). CDR1 and CDR2 (germline): ENHRY, SYGVKD. Trimming shortened V by 6 bases and J by 3 bases, and 17 bases separated the two germline ends. The CDR3 runs 15 residues. The CDR3 DNA reads as TGTGCCATCAGAGCTGGAGCAGGGGACGACTATGGCTACACCTTC. Protein sequence: CAIRAGAGDDYGYTF.

The V and J genes are TRBV7-7 and TRBJ2-5, with 8 bases lining up with TRBD1. V was clipped by 1 base and J by 4 bases; unmatched bases: 11. Germline V gene data show CDR1 as SSHAT and CDR2 as FNYEAQ (reference sequence). The CDR3 covers 17 residues. CDR3 DNA sequence: TGTGCCAGCAGCTTAGTTCGGACAGGGACGGGTTTAGAGACCCAGTACTTC. It specifies CASSLVRTGTGLETQYF.

The chain links TRBV30 to TRBJ1-3; D is undetermined. V lost 4 bases and J lost 2, with 6 bases in between. The germline V gene has CDR1 GTSNPN and CDR2 SVGIG (reference sequence). CDR3 length: 12 amino acids. CDR3 residues: CAWTATGNTIYF. The CDR3 DNA reads TGTGCCTGGACCGCGACTGGAAACACCATATATTTT.

Only a few counts were recorded for this clonotype. The chain uses TRBV5-1 and TRBJ2-7, with 8 nucleotides matching TRBD1. The CDR3 runs to 15 residues. Germline V lookup: CDR1 SGHRS, CDR2 YFSETQ. Trimming took 4 bases from V and 5 from J; bases not matched to a gene: 11. The CDR3 loop reads CASSDLPRTGNEQYF. CDR3 coding DNA: TGCGCCAGCAGCGATTTACCTCGGACAGGGAACGAGCAGTACTTC.

The table lists this clonotype with a few counts. The V gene is TRBV3-1, the J gene TRBJ2-7, with 8 bases lining up with TRBD1. With V trimmed by 0 bases and J by 3 bases, 4 bases remained unmatched. This CDR3 comprises 15 residues. Per germline, CDR1 LGHDT and CDR2 YNNKEL (reference sequence). The CDR3 DNA follows: TGTGCCAGCAGCCAAGACTTACAGGGGGTCTACGAGCAGTACTTC. Translation gives CASSQDLQGVYEQYF.

This sequence joins TRBV29-1 and TRBJ2-5; 10 nucleotides agree with TRBD2. The CDR3 covers 14 residues. V trimming: 5 bases; J trimming: 1 base; junction bases outside the gene matches: 4. Germline V CDR1 and CDR2: SQVTM, ANQGSEA. The CDR3 protein is CSVKRGGPQETQYF. CDR3 in DNA: TGCAGCGTTAAGCGGGGGGGCCCCCAAGAGACCCAGTACTTC.

This clonotype showed up just a few times. This rearrangement joins TRBV7-2 to TRBJ2-7, with 8 bases lining up with TRBD2. The V segment lost 7 bases and the J segment 1 base; nucleotides outside the gene matches: 12. Germline assignment: CDR1 SGHTA and CDR2 FQGNSA. The CDR3 has 16 amino acids. CDR3 nucleotides: TGTGCCAGCACCCCTCTTGCTAGCGGGCTTTCCTACGAGCAGTACTTC. It yields the protein CASTPLASGLSYEQYF.